These 10 T cell receptor beta chains originate from one sample sequenced in a study of blood T cell repertoires in COVID-19. Sequencing used immunoSEQ multiplex PCR; TCRdb keeps in-frame clones, though not all of them. In the table there are approximately 150,000 clones, more than 65% of which are singletons. The sequenced sample was PBMCs or T cells enriched from blood (not recorded which). The receptors were gathered from a man between 60 and 75 years old who had recovered from COVID-19.

This chain links TRBV5-6 with TRBJ1-5; 7 bases align to TRBD1. CDR3 length: 16 residues. V shed 4 bases, J shed 0 bases, and the junction held 7 bases outside the gene matches. The germline gives CDR1 SGHDT, CDR2 YYEEEE. DNA for the CDR3: TGTGCCAGCAGCGCGCAGGGGGGAAATAGCAATCAGCCCCAGCATTTT. Protein product: CASSAQGGNSNQPQHF.

The V gene is TRBV6-5, the J gene TRBJ2-7, with TRBD2 matching over 8 bases. This CDR3 spans 16 amino acids. Germline assignment: CDR1 MNHEY and CDR2 SVGAGI. With 0 bases clipped from V and 4 bases from J, the junction kept 8 bases outside the gene matches. The CDR3, as DNA: TGTGCCAGCAGTTACTCTACGGGAGGGCTCTCATACGAGCAGTACTTC. Translated: CASSYSTGGLSYEQYF.

To note about this clone: Distinct nucleotide sequences in the sample also encode this CDR3. This chain joins TRBV6-5 and TRBJ1-5, with D possibly matching TRBD1 (6 bases). The CDR3 consists of 14 residues. V lost 7 bases, J lost 0 bases, and 10 bases lay in between. CDR1 is MNHEY, CDR2 SVGAGI, per germline. The CDR3, as DNA: TGTGCCAGCAACCCGACAGGTAGCAATCAGCCCCAGCATTTT. Its protein is CASNPTGSNQPQHF.

On this clone: This sample includes further DNA sequences coding for the same CDR3. V is TRBV28 and J is TRBJ2-7; 8 nucleotides align to TRBD2. Germline CDR1 and CDR2: MDHEN and SYDVKM. The CDR3 contains 14 residues. Unmatched junction bases numbered 4, after V lost 4 bases and J lost 2 bases. CDR3 protein: CASSSPGLAYEQYF. The CDR3 DNA reads TGTGCCAGCAGTTCGCCGGGACTAGCCTACGAGCAGTACTTC. The whole variable domain, remainder taken from reference TRBV28 and TRBJ2-7, is DVKVTQSSRYLVKRTGEKVFLECVQDMDHENMFWYRQDPGLGLRLIYFSYDVKMKEKGDIPEGYSVSREKKERFSLILESASTNQTSMYLCASSSPGLAYEQYFGPGTRLTVT.

The V call is TRBV21-1, the J call TRBJ2-5; the table's D call of TRBD1 was not tested on the DNA. TRBV21-1 is described as a pseudogene. The CDR3 is 14 residues long. The CDR3 DNA sequence: TGTGCCAGCAGCGGAAGGGACAGGGAAGAGACCCAGTACTTC. This encodes CASSGRDREETQYF.

This chain uses TRBV5-6 with TRBJ1-1, with no clear D. V gave up 4 bases and J gave up 0 bases, with 10 bases separating them. Germline loops: CDR1 SGHDT, CDR2 YYEEEE. The CDR3 is 14 residues long. The CDR3, as DNA: TGTGCCAGCAGCCCACAACGATTGAACACTGAAGCTTTCTTT. Translation gives CASSPQRLNTEAFF.

V is TRBV18 and J is TRBJ1-2, with D possibly being TRBD1 (5 bases). The CDR3 is 15 residues long. Germline CDR1 and CDR2: KGHSH and LQKENI. Trimming shortened V by 0 bases and J by 3 bases, and 11 bases separated the two germline ends. The CDR3: CASSPPEGTYYGYTF. As DNA, the CDR3 is TGTGCCAGCTCACCACCGGAGGGGACCTACTATGGCTACACCTTC.

The V gene is TRBV11-2, the J gene TRBJ1-1; perhaps TRBD1 as D (5 bases). V was trimmed by 2 bases and J by 6 bases, leaving 13 bases between them. This CDR3 region has 14 residues. Germline CDR1 SGHAT, CDR2 FQNNGV. CDR3: CASSLLEGRAEAFF. The CDR3, as DNA: TGTGCCAGCAGCTTATTGGAGGGGAGAGCTGAAGCTTTCTTT.

The chain links TRBV9 to TRBJ1-1; 7 bases align to TRBD1. V trimming: 3 bases; J trimming: 1 base; junction bases outside the gene matches: 6. Germline values: CDR1 SGDLS, CDR2 YYNGEE. The CDR3 totals 15 residues. CDR3 in amino acids: CASSGNRGPNTEAFF. Written as DNA, the CDR3 is TGTGCCAGCAGCGGAAACAGGGGCCCGAACACTGAAGCTTTCTTT.

This chain links TRBV9 with TRBJ2-7, with D possibly TRBD1 on 6 matching bases. V was trimmed by 3 bases and J by 2 bases, leaving 15 bases between them. The germline gives CDR1 SGDLS, CDR2 YYNGEE. The CDR3 covers 15 residues. The CDR3 region is CASSAGHQSPYEQYF. CDR3 sequence (DNA): TGTGCCAGCAGCGCGGGACACCAGAGCCCCTACGAGCAGTACTTC.